The 8 T cell receptor beta chains reported below all come from one sample, sequenced in a study of blood T cell repertoires in COVID-19. Using immunoSEQ multiplex PCR, the repertoire was profiled, and TCRdb retains in-frame clones only, with some absent. This table holds approximately 190,000 clones, around four fifths found once. The sample was peripheral blood. The receptor source for this set is a woman in her thirties with acute or convalescent COVID-19.

CDR3 protein: CASSQDYRGTEAFF. The CDR3 DNA is TGTGCCAGCAGCCAAGATTACAGGGGGACTGAAGCTTTCTTT. V usage is TRBV14 and J usage is TRBJ1-1, with 8 bases that match TRBD1. From germline, CDR1 is SGHDN and CDR2 FVKESK. Germline trimming cut 0 bases from V and 5 bases from J; bases unmatched to any gene: 2. This CDR3 spans 14 amino acids.

J is TRBJ1-2 and V is TRBV5-4; possible D gene TRBD1, 5 bases. Per the germline V gene, CDR1 is SGHNT and CDR2 is YYREEE (reference sequence). Trimming removed 0 bases at V and 8 bases at J, with 14 bases between. The CDR3 runs 14 residues. The CDR3 spells CASSLEARVDGYTF. In nucleotides, the CDR3 is TGTGCCAGCAGCTTGGAAGCCAGGGTGGACGGCTACACCTTC. The full variable domain, rest sourced from reference TRBV5-4 and TRBJ1-2, is ETGVTQSPTHLIKTRGQQVTLRCSSQSGHNTVSWYQQALGQGPQFIFQYYREEENGRGNFPPRFSGLQFPNYSSELNVNALELDDSALYLCASSLEARVDGYTFGSGTRLTVV.

In regard to this clone: A junction boundary mismatches the germline segment, possibly from a read error. The chain has TRBV5-6 and TRBJ2-3; D is perhaps TRBD2 (5 bases). The CDR3 runs to 13 residues. Germline V lookup: CDR1 SGHDT, CDR2 YYEEEE. CDR3 nucleotide sequence: TGTGCCAGCAGCTTGGGAACTAGTCCCGGTAGCATTTTT. Its protein is CASSLGTSPGSIF.

As concerns this clone: One end of the junction fails to match germline, which may point to a read error. This chain joins TRBV7-7 and TRBJ2-1; 11 bases are a match to TRBD2. This CDR3 is built from 14 residues. From germline, CDR1 is SSHAT and CDR2 FNYEAQ (reference sequence). In nucleotides, the CDR3 is TGTGCTAGCAGCTTCGGGACTAGCGGAACTGAGCAGTTCTTC. Its protein is CASSFGTSGTEQFF.

This clone has just one count. The chain uses TRBV5-1 and TRBJ1-4; 10 positions match TRBD1. CDR3 size: 15 residues. Germline trimming cut 3 bases from V and 8 bases from J; bases unmatched to any gene: 7. Per germline, CDR1 SGHRS and CDR2 YFSETQ. The CDR3 coding sequence is TGCGCCAGCAGCTCCCGGACAGGGGGGGGAGAAAAACTGTTTTTT. Translating it yields CASSSRTGGGEKLFF.

The rearrangement joins TRBV28 to TRBJ2-4; the match to TRBD2 covers 13 bases. The CDR3 is made up of 19 amino acids. CDR1 MDHEN and CDR2 SYDVKM come from the germline V gene. V gave up 2 bases and J gave up 0 bases; unmatched junction bases: 7. CDR3 protein: CASSLVGLAGPLAKNIQYF. The CDR3 DNA reads TGTGCCAGCAGTTTAGTGGGACTAGCGGGACCACTAGCCAAAAACATTCAGTACTTC.

This chain uses TRBV19 with TRBJ2-7; 7 positions match TRBD1. V gave up 10 bases and J gave up 5 bases; unmatched junction bases: 8. This CDR3 region has 12 residues. CDR1 is LNHDA and CDR2 is SQIVND in the germline V gene (reference sequence). The CDR3 here is CATLGTGDEQYF. The DNA of the CDR3 is TGTGCCACCCTAGGAACAGGGGACGAGCAGTACTTC.

This chain joins TRBV11-2 and TRBJ1-2; a possible D gene is TRBD1 (5 bases). This CDR3 comprises 14 residues. Germline lookup yields CDR1 SGHAT and CDR2 FQNNGV. Trimming shortened V by 5 bases and J by 1 base, and 11 bases separated the two germline ends. This CDR3 is CASSLGRNNYGYTF. CDR3 nucleotides: TGTGCCAGCAGCCTGGGGCGGAATAACTATGGCTACACCTTC.